The 7 T cell receptor beta chains listed next were all sequenced from one sample in a study of blood T cell repertoires in COVID-19. Clones were sequenced by immunoSEQ multiplex PCR, and TCRdb holds only the in-frame ones, with some missing. The table has around 250,000 clones, approximately 91% seen once; the top ten hold 0.94%. The specimen was peripheral blood. These receptors were obtained from a woman between 40 and 55 years old who had recovered from COVID-19.

The chain carries TRBV4-1 and TRBJ2-7; possible D gene TRBD1, 6 bases. CDR1 is MGHRA, CDR2 YSYEKL, per germline. Trimming cost V 4 bases and J 6 bases, with 13 bases left between them. The CDR3 length is 13 residues. CDR3 DNA sequence: TGCGCCAGCAGCCCAGGGGCGGTGAGCGAGCAGTACTTC. Translation: CASSPGAVSEQYF.

This chain uses TRBV4-1 with TRBJ2-5; D remains ambiguous. Germline loops: CDR1 MGHRA, CDR2 YSYEKL. CDR3 length: 14 amino acids. Trimming left V 0 bases short and J 2 bases short, with 7 bases between. The CDR3 protein is CASSQDAGQETQYF. The CDR3 DNA reads as TGCGCCAGCAGCCAAGATGCAGGACAAGAGACCCAGTACTTC.

The CDR3 sequence: CATRSGGGAGELFF. The CDR3, as DNA: TGTGCCACCAGGTCAGGCGGAGGGGCCGGGGAGCTGTTTTTT. This chain links TRBV24-1 with TRBJ2-2; a weak D match, TRBD2 (6 bases). Germline loops: CDR1 KGHDR, CDR2 SFDVKD. The CDR3 covers 14 residues. Trimming cost V 7 bases and J 6 bases, with 14 bases left between them.

The V gene is TRBV3-1 (or the pseudogene TRBV3-2), the J gene TRBJ1-1; 9 positions match TRBD1. With V trimmed by 4 bases and J by 4 bases, 10 bases remained unmatched. From germline, CDR1 is LGHDT and CDR2 YNNKEL (reference sequence). The CDR3 covers 16 residues. CDR3 DNA sequence: TGTGCCAGCAGCCGAGCACAGGGGGCCGCGGGCACTGAAGCTTTCTTT. Protein sequence: CASSRAQGAAGTEAFF.

About this clone itself: Other DNA sequences within the sample encode an identical CDR3. The chain joins TRBV18 to TRBJ2-7; D is unresolved. Trimming cost V 0 bases and J 0 bases, with 3 bases left between them. The CDR3 sequence is 13 residues long. Per germline, CDR1 KGHSH and CDR2 LQKENI. DNA for the CDR3: TGTGCCAGCTCACCACCCGGCTCCTACGAGCAGTACTTC. It translates to CASSPPGSYEQYF.

The rearrangement joins TRBV9 to TRBJ2-3; TRBD2 is a possible D gene (5 bases). V shed 3 bases and J shed 5 bases, with 10 bases lying between them. Germline CDR1 SGDLS, CDR2 YYNGEE. The CDR3 length is 13 residues. The CDR3 bases are TGTGCCAGCAGCGCCACCGGACTAGATACGCAGTATTTT. It translates to CASSATGLDTQYF.

The chain uses TRBV11-3 and TRBJ2-3; 9 bases agree with TRBD1. The CDR3 contains 15 residues. J gave up 4 bases and V 4 bases, and 6 bases lay outside the gene matches. Germline V gene sequence: CDR1 SGHNT, CDR2 YENEEA. For the CDR3, the DNA is TGTGCCAGCAGCTGGACAGGGGATGGGGCAGATACGCAGTATTTT. As protein: CASSWTGDGADTQYF.